This is a list of T cell receptor beta chains from one sample in a study of response to subunit inactivated influenza vaccine. TCRdb re-called the RT-PCR reads with MiXCR, one entry per CDR3 protein. The sample shows about 540,000 distinct CDR3 sequences, roughly 25% of them seen only once. This same sample was also part of a study on T cells expressing NK-cell markers.

The source material was CD4+ T cells sorted from PBMCs, sampled 12 days after vaccination. The receptor set was obtained from a man aged 45-65 years who received an inactivated influenza vaccine. Each CDR3 is given with its conserved first and last residue. Fields, in order: V gene, D gene, J gene, CDR3 length, clone size, CDR3 DNA, CDR3 protein. The D gene is left open where the match is weak. Some rows have no size entry. The others give once, few or many, or a class for an expanded clone.

V gene: TRBV7-2; D gene: TRBD2; J gene: TRBJ2-2; CDR3 length: 15; clone size: NA; CDR3 DNA: TGTGCCAGCAGCCCTGGGACTACTATCAGTGGGGAGCTGTTTTTT; CDR3 protein: CASSPGTTISGELFF
V gene: TRBV15; D gene: NA; J gene: TRBJ2-3; CDR3 length: 14; clone size: NA; CDR3 DNA: TGTGCCACCAGCATTAGAGGCAGCACAGATACGCAGTATTTT; CDR3 protein: CATSIRGSTDTQYF
V gene: TRBV7-2; D gene: TRBD1; J gene: TRBJ2-2; CDR3 length: 15; clone size: NA; CDR3 DNA: TGTGCCAGCAGCCAACAGGGGGCGCACACCGGGGAGCTGTTTTTT; CDR3 protein: CASSQQGAHTGELFF
V gene: TRBV20-1; D gene: NA; J gene: TRBJ2-1; CDR3 length: 13; clone size: NA; CDR3 DNA: TGCAGTGCTAGTGCCGGGACTCGTTTTGAGCAGTTCTTC; CDR3 protein: CSASAGTRFEQFF
V gene: TRBV12-3/TRBV12-4; D gene: NA; J gene: TRBJ2-3; CDR3 length: 15; clone size: few; CDR3 DNA: TGTGCCAGCAGTAAGGACGCGACCTCCACAGATACGCAGTATTTT; CDR3 protein: CASSKDATSTDTQYF
V gene: TRBV9; D gene: TRBD2; J gene: TRBJ2-3; CDR3 length: 17; clone size: NA; CDR3 DNA: TGTGCCAGCAGCTCACTAGCGGGGGGGCCGGCAACAGATACGCAGTATTTT; CDR3 protein: CASSSLAGGPATDTQYF
V gene: TRBV9; D gene: NA; J gene: TRBJ1-2; CDR3 length: 14; clone size: few; CDR3 DNA: TGTGCCAGCAGCGTAACCGGGACGGCGGCGCGCTACACCTTC; CDR3 protein: CASSVTGTAARYTF
V gene: TRBV7-3; D gene: TRBD2; J gene: TRBJ2-7; CDR3 length: 14; clone size: few; CDR3 DNA: TGTGCCAGCAGTCCTAGTGGGGGGGACTACGAGCAGTACTTC; CDR3 protein: CASSPSGGDYEQYF
V gene: TRBV5-5; D gene: TRBD1; J gene: TRBJ1-2; CDR3 length: 14; clone size: few; CDR3 DNA: TGTGCCAGCAGCGGACAGGGGGCGATGGGTGGCTACACCTTC; CDR3 protein: CASSGQGAMGGYTF
V gene: TRBV11-2; D gene: TRBD1; J gene: TRBJ1-6; CDR3 length: 14; clone size: NA; CDR3 DNA: TGTGCCAGCAGCCGGAGACAGGGGAATTCACCCCTCCACTTT; CDR3 protein: CASSRRQGNSPLHF
V gene: TRBV19; D gene: TRBD1; J gene: TRBJ1-2; CDR3 length: 16; clone size: NA; CDR3 DNA: TGTGCCAGTAAGGGGACCCGGGACAGGGGAGACTATGGCTACACCTTC; CDR3 protein: CASKGTRDRGDYGYTF
V gene: TRBV11-2; D gene: NA; J gene: TRBJ2-3; CDR3 length: 15; clone size: few; CDR3 DNA: TGTGCCAGCAGCTTAGTTCCGGGGTTCACAGATACGCAGTATTTT; CDR3 protein: CASSLVPGFTDTQYF
V gene: TRBV29-1; D gene: NA; J gene: TRBJ1-2; CDR3 length: 13; clone size: NA; CDR3 DNA: TGCAGCGTCGTCCGTGGGGTTAACTATGGCTACACCTTC; CDR3 protein: CSVVRGVNYGYTF
V gene: TRBV6-2/TRBV6-3; D gene: NA; J gene: TRBJ2-3; CDR3 length: 12; clone size: few; CDR3 DNA: TGTGCCAGCAGTTACGCCTCGGATACGCAGTATTTT; CDR3 protein: CASSYASDTQYF
V gene: TRBV4-1; D gene: NA; J gene: TRBJ2-5; CDR3 length: 16; clone size: few; CDR3 DNA: TGCGCCAGCAGCCAGTCGGGACATCGGGTTGAAGAGACCCAGTACTTC; CDR3 protein: CASSQSGHRVEETQYF
V gene: TRBV6-6; D gene: NA; J gene: TRBJ2-1; CDR3 length: 13; clone size: NA; CDR3 DNA: TGTGCCAGCAGCCTCGACAGGATCAATGAGCAGTTCTTC; CDR3 protein: CASSLDRINEQFF
V gene: TRBV5-6; D gene: TRBD2; J gene: TRBJ2-3; CDR3 length: 16; clone size: NA; CDR3 DNA: TGTGCCAGCAGCCCTAGCGGGACCCTCAGGGTCGGCGCGCAGTATTTT; CDR3 protein: CASSPSGTLRVGAQYF
V gene: TRBV7-9; D gene: TRBD2; J gene: TRBJ2-7; CDR3 length: 16; clone size: NA; CDR3 DNA: TGTGCCAGCAGCTTAGGATTGGTTAGCGGGAGTTACGAGCAGTACTTC; CDR3 protein: CASSLGLVSGSYEQYF
V gene: TRBV27; D gene: NA; J gene: TRBJ1-4; CDR3 length: 11; clone size: few; CDR3 DNA: TGTGCCAGCAACGAAAATGAAAAACTGTTTTTT; CDR3 protein: CASNENEKLFF
V gene: TRBV28; D gene: TRBD2; J gene: TRBJ2-7; CDR3 length: 15; clone size: NA; CDR3 DNA: TGTGCCAGCAGTTTGGGGGGGAGAGCCCGCCGGGAGCAGTACTTC; CDR3 protein: CASSLGGRARREQYF
V gene: TRBV6-2/TRBV6-3; D gene: NA; J gene: TRBJ1-1; CDR3 length: 11; clone size: few; CDR3 DNA: TGTGCCAGCAGTTACTCCAGCGCGGCTTTCTTT; CDR3 protein: CASSYSSAAFF
V gene: TRBV6-2/TRBV6-3; D gene: NA; J gene: TRBJ2-3; CDR3 length: 18; clone size: few; CDR3 DNA: TGTGCCAGCAGTTACCTGCCACTAAAGGCGGGGAACACAGATACGCAGTATTTT; CDR3 protein: CASSYLPLKAGNTDTQYF
V gene: TRBV4-2; D gene: TRBD2; J gene: TRBJ2-2; CDR3 length: 17; clone size: many; CDR3 DNA: TGTGCCAGCAGCCAAGAAGGGACTAGCGGGATAGGCGGGGAGCTGTTTTTT; CDR3 protein: CASSQEGTSGIGGELFF
V gene: TRBV5-6; D gene: NA; J gene: TRBJ2-7; CDR3 length: 13; clone size: NA; CDR3 DNA: TGTGCCTGCAGCTTCCGAACAGCCTACGAGCAGTACTTC; CDR3 protein: CACSFRTAYEQYF
V gene: TRBV20-1; D gene: TRBD1; J gene: TRBJ2-2; CDR3 length: 14; clone size: NA; CDR3 DNA: TGCAGTGCTTTGACAGGGCGTAGCACCGGGGAGCTGTTTTTT; CDR3 protein: CSALTGRSTGELFF
V gene: TRBV20-1; D gene: TRBD2; J gene: TRBJ2-7; CDR3 length: 16; clone size: NA; CDR3 DNA: TGCAGTGCTACTAGCGGGGGCGACTTATTATTCTACGAGCAGTACTTC; CDR3 protein: CSATSGGDLLFYEQYF
V gene: TRBV27; D gene: NA; J gene: TRBJ2-5; CDR3 length: 13; clone size: NA; CDR3 DNA: TGTGCCAGCAGGGAGGGGTGGATCGAGACCCAGTACTTC; CDR3 protein: CASREGWIETQYF
V gene: TRBV30; D gene: TRBD1; J gene: TRBJ2-7; CDR3 length: 14; clone size: few; CDR3 DNA: TGTGCCTTAGACTTTACAGGGGGTTCCTACGAGCAGTACTTC; CDR3 protein: CALDFTGGSYEQYF
V gene: TRBV15; D gene: TRBD1; J gene: TRBJ1-5; CDR3 length: 15; clone size: NA; CDR3 DNA: TGTGCCACCAGCAGAGAACAGGGGTTCAATCAGCCCCAGCATTTT; CDR3 protein: CATSREQGFNQPQHF
V gene: TRBV7-2; D gene: TRBD2; J gene: TRBJ2-1; CDR3 length: 12; clone size: NA; CDR3 DNA: TGTGCCAGCAGCTTGGTAGCGGGAGCTCCGTTCTTC; CDR3 protein: CASSLVAGAPFF
V gene: TRBV29-1; D gene: NA; J gene: TRBJ2-1; CDR3 length: 14; clone size: few; CDR3 DNA: TGCAGCGTTGCAATCGGAGGAGTGCGCAATGAGCAGTTCTTC; CDR3 protein: CSVAIGGVRNEQFF
V gene: TRBV7-2; D gene: TRBD1; J gene: TRBJ2-5; CDR3 length: 12; clone size: NA; CDR3 DNA: TGTGCCAGCAGCTCCCCAGGGGGGACCCAGTACTTC; CDR3 protein: CASSSPGGTQYF
V gene: TRBV15; D gene: NA; J gene: TRBJ2-1; CDR3 length: 14; clone size: few; CDR3 DNA: TGTGCCACCAGCAGAGATAAGGGGAGCAATGAGCAGTTCTTC; CDR3 protein: CATSRDKGSNEQFF
V gene: TRBV27; D gene: NA; J gene: TRBJ1-5; CDR3 length: 16; clone size: NA; CDR3 DNA: TGTGCCAGCAGTTCTACCTACAAGACCCTCAATCAGCCCCAGCATTTT; CDR3 protein: CASSSTYKTLNQPQHF
V gene: TRBV7-2; D gene: NA; J gene: TRBJ2-1; CDR3 length: 16; clone size: NA; CDR3 DNA: TGTGCCAGCAGCTTAAGAGACGGGAGCTCCTACAATGAGCAGTTCTTC; CDR3 protein: CASSLRDGSSYNEQFF
V gene: TRBV7-2; D gene: NA; J gene: TRBJ1-1; CDR3 length: 14; clone size: NA; CDR3 DNA: TGTGCCAGCAGTACACAGGTCGGAGCCACTGAAGCTTTCTTT; CDR3 protein: CASSTQVGATEAFF
V gene: TRBV29-1; D gene: NA; J gene: TRBJ2-2; CDR3 length: 13; clone size: few; CDR3 DNA: TGCAGCGTTGATTCAAGAGGGACCGGGGAGCTGTTTTTT; CDR3 protein: CSVDSRGTGELFF
V gene: TRBV29-1; D gene: TRBD2; J gene: TRBJ2-3; CDR3 length: 14; clone size: many; CDR3 DNA: TGCAGCTCTGGCGGGGGGACTAGCACAGATACGCAGTATTTT; CDR3 protein: CSSGGGTSTDTQYF
V gene: TRBV2; D gene: NA; J gene: TRBJ2-1; CDR3 length: 11; clone size: NA; CDR3 DNA: TGTGCCGGTTCACTAGAAGGTGAGCAGTTCTTC; CDR3 protein: CAGSLEGEQFF
V gene: TRBV5-1; D gene: TRBD1; J gene: TRBJ2-1; CDR3 length: 16; clone size: many; CDR3 DNA: TGCGCCAGCAGCCTCCGGACAGGGGGCATTGACAATGAGCAGTTCTTC; CDR3 protein: CASSLRTGGIDNEQFF
V gene: TRBV11-2; D gene: TRBD2; J gene: TRBJ2-7; CDR3 length: 17; clone size: few; CDR3 DNA: TGTGCCAGCAGCTTAGGGGGTCTAGCGGGAGGTGTCTACGAGCAGTACTTC; CDR3 protein: CASSLGGLAGGVYEQYF
V gene: TRBV4-3; D gene: TRBD2; J gene: TRBJ2-1; CDR3 length: 17; clone size: NA; CDR3 DNA: TGCGCCAGCAGCCAAGGGGGGGAAGCGGGGGTGTACAATGAGCAGTTCTTC; CDR3 protein: CASSQGGEAGVYNEQFF
V gene: TRBV20-1; D gene: NA; J gene: TRBJ1-2; CDR3 length: 11; clone size: NA; CDR3 DNA: TGCAGTGCGGCCATTCCCAGGGGCTACACCTTC; CDR3 protein: CSAAIPRGYTF
V gene: TRBV11-1; D gene: NA; J gene: TRBJ2-1; CDR3 length: 13; clone size: few; CDR3 DNA: TGTGCCAGCAGCTTAGGAGGGTTCAATGAGCAGTTCTTC; CDR3 protein: CASSLGGFNEQFF
V gene: TRBV6-1; D gene: NA; J gene: TRBJ1-2; CDR3 length: 15; clone size: many; CDR3 DNA: TGTGCCAGCAGTGACCCCGCAGGAGGGGTAGATGGCTACACCTTC; CDR3 protein: CASSDPAGGVDGYTF
V gene: TRBV19; D gene: NA; J gene: TRBJ2-1; CDR3 length: 13; clone size: NA; CDR3 DNA: TGTGCCAGTAAGCGCCAAGCCGACAATGAGCAGTTCTTC; CDR3 protein: CASKRQADNEQFF
V gene: TRBV24-1; D gene: NA; J gene: TRBJ2-3; CDR3 length: 14; clone size: NA; CDR3 DNA: TGTGCCACCGCCCGCGGGCCTAGCACAGATACGCAGTATTTT; CDR3 protein: CATARGPSTDTQYF
V gene: TRBV11-2; D gene: NA; J gene: TRBJ1-2; CDR3 length: 15; clone size: NA; CDR3 DNA: TGTGCCAGCAGCTTGGTTAAAGGGCGAACCTATGGCTACACCTTC; CDR3 protein: CASSLVKGRTYGYTF
V gene: TRBV6-1; D gene: NA; J gene: TRBJ1-3; CDR3 length: 16; clone size: NA; CDR3 DNA: TGTGCCAGCAGTGAAGTGTCCGCAGGGCGCGGAAACACCATATATTTT; CDR3 protein: CASSEVSAGRGNTIYF
V gene: TRBV7-8; D gene: TRBD1; J gene: TRBJ1-6; CDR3 length: 16; clone size: NA; CDR3 DNA: TGTGCCAGCAGCCCAAGAGACAGGGTCTATAATTCACCCCTCCACTTT; CDR3 protein: CASSPRDRVYNSPLHF
V gene: TRBV7-2; D gene: TRBD2; J gene: TRBJ2-1; CDR3 length: 17; clone size: few; CDR3 DNA: TGTGCCAGCAGCTTGGGACTAGCGGGGGGAGGATACAATGAGCAGTTCTTC; CDR3 protein: CASSLGLAGGGYNEQFF
V gene: TRBV30; D gene: NA; J gene: TRBJ2-7; CDR3 length: 12; clone size: NA; CDR3 DNA: TGTGCCTGGAGCCCAGAAAGCGGCGAGCAGTACTTC; CDR3 protein: CAWSPESGEQYF
V gene: TRBV10-2; D gene: TRBD2; J gene: TRBJ2-7; CDR3 length: 15; clone size: NA; CDR3 DNA: TGCGCCAGCAGTGTTACTAGCGAGGGGACCTACGAGCAGTACTTC; CDR3 protein: CASSVTSEGTYEQYF
V gene: TRBV19; D gene: NA; J gene: TRBJ2-6; CDR3 length: 16; clone size: NA; CDR3 DNA: TGTGCCAGTACTCCCGATCCCAGCCCTGGGGCCAACGTCCTGACTTTC; CDR3 protein: CASTPDPSPGANVLTF
V gene: TRBV3-1; D gene: NA; J gene: TRBJ2-1; CDR3 length: 13; clone size: NA; CDR3 DNA: TGTGCCAGCAGTCCGGATAGCCCCAATGAGCAGTTCTTC; CDR3 protein: CASSPDSPNEQFF
V gene: TRBV7-9; D gene: TRBD2; J gene: TRBJ2-1; CDR3 length: 16; clone size: few; CDR3 DNA: TGTGCCGGTGGGCTAGCGGGGTCCTTATCCTACAATGAGCAGTTCTTC; CDR3 protein: CAGGLAGSLSYNEQFF
V gene: TRBV5-1; D gene: TRBD2; J gene: TRBJ2-2; CDR3 length: 17; clone size: few; CDR3 DNA: TGCGCCAGCAGCTTGGAGACTAGCGTAACAAACACCGGGGAGCTGTTTTTT; CDR3 protein: CASSLETSVTNTGELFF